Below, 19 T cell receptor beta chains from the same sample are listed, as sequenced in a study of T cell clones after liver transplantation. Measured with immunoSEQ multiplex PCR; TCRdb has only the in-frame clones, and not every one. The table has some 59,000 clones, 71% seen once; the top ten hold 14% to 15%. This sample comprised CD4+ T cells from blood, obtained before liver transplant. The receptors were gathered from a human donor who received a liver transplant.

V is TRBV5-1 and J is TRBJ2-2, with 8 bases that match TRBD1. Germline V gene sequence: CDR1 SGHRS, CDR2 YFSETQ. Losses at the gene ends were 1 base for V and 1 base for J; bases not matched to a gene: 3. CDR3 size: 16 residues. CDR3 amino acids: CASSLQGAENTGELFF. In nucleotides, the CDR3 is TGCGCCAGCAGCTTGCAGGGGGCAGAGAACACCGGGGAGCTGTTTTTT.

Of note for this clone: Sequence at one end of the junction differs from germline and may be a read error. V usage is TRBV15 and J usage is TRBJ1-2; D is possibly TRBD1 (5 bases). CDR1 is LNHNV and CDR2 is YYDKDF in the germline V gene (reference sequence). The length of the CDR3 is 15 residues. CDR3 bases: TGTGCCACCAGCAGAGATCGGGGGAAGAACTGTGGCTACACCTTC. Translation: CATSRDRGKNCGYTF.

The chain uses TRBV18 and TRBJ2-5, with 11 bases fitting TRBD2. Trimming at V came to 1 base and at J to 2 bases, leaving 9 bases not matched to a gene. The CDR3 consists of 18 residues. CDR1 KGHSH and CDR2 LQKENI come from the germline V gene. CDR3 nucleotide sequence: TGTGCCAGCTCACCACGAACTAGCGGGGGCTCGAGGCAAGAGACCCAGTACTTC. This sequence encodes CASSPRTSGGSRQETQYF.

The chain has TRBV19 and TRBJ2-1, with 10 bases fitting TRBD2. Germline V CDR1 and CDR2: LNHDA, SQIVND (reference sequence). Trimming cost V 0 bases and J 5 bases; bases outside gene matches: 1. The CDR3 has 15 residues. The CDR3 region has the DNA TGTGCCAGTAGTATAGAAGCGGGGGGGCACAATGAGCAGTTCTTC. Encoded protein: CASSIEAGGHNEQFF. The entire variable domain, with the rest obtained from reference TRBV19 and TRBJ2-1, is as follows: DGGITQSPKYLFRKEGQNVTLSCEQNLNHDAMYWYRQDPGQGLRLIYYSQIVNDFQKGDIAEGYSVSREKKESFPLTVTSAQKNPTAFYLCASSIEAGGHNEQFFGPGTRLTVL.

The chain employs TRBV10-3 and TRBJ1-2, with 8 bases matching TRBD1. Trimming cost V 4 bases and J 6 bases; bases outside gene matches: 4. CDR1 and CDR2 from the germline V gene are ENHRY and SYGVKD. This CDR3 region has 13 residues. CDR3 DNA: TGTGCCATCAGTGGCAAGACAGGGGATGGCTACACCTTC. Protein: CAISGKTGDGYTF.

The chain uses TRBV5-1 and TRBJ2-1; the D gene is possibly TRBD1 (6 bases). The CDR3 length is 16 residues. CDR1 SGHRS and CDR2 YFSETQ come from the germline V gene. Trimming left V 2 bases short and J 4 bases short, with 16 bases between. The CDR3 region is CASSLTFGQSYNEQFF. The CDR3 DNA sequence: TGCGCCAGCAGCTTAACCTTTGGACAGAGTTACAATGAGCAGTTCTTC.

The gene calls are TRBV4-1 and TRBJ1-5; a weak D match, TRBD1 (6 bases). CDR3 length: 17 residues. Between the trimmed V and J ends, which lost 0 bases and 6 bases, there was a span of 18 bases. The V gene's germline CDR1 is MGHRA and CDR2 YSYEKL. The chain's CDR3 is CASSQDRAAGASQPQHF. CDR3 DNA: TGCGCCAGCAGCCAAGATCGAGCTGCAGGGGCGAGTCAGCCCCAGCATTTT.

The genes are TRBV19 and TRBJ1-5, with 10 positions matching TRBD1. The germline CDR1 and CDR2 sequences are LNHDA and SQIVND (reference sequence). The V gene end was trimmed by 5 bases and the J gene end by 2 bases; junction bases not matched to a gene: 9. This CDR3 is built from 17 residues. The DNA of the CDR3 is TGTGCCAGTAGTTTCCAAGGGGACAGGGGCCGCAATCAGCCCCAGCATTTT. Translation gives CASSFQGDRGRNQPQHF.

This clone showed up many times. The DNA for the CDR3 is TGTGCCAGCAGTGTGGCGACAGGACGCAATAATTCACCCCTCCACTTT. Translating it yields CASSVATGRNNSPLHF. The chain joins TRBV2 to TRBJ1-6, with a weak D call TRBD1 (6 bases). V lost 4 bases to trimming and J lost 5 bases, with 15 bases between them. Germline CDR1 and CDR2: SNHLY and FYNNEI. There are 16 residues in the CDR3.

J is TRBJ2-2 and V is TRBV19, with TRBD2 matching over 11 bases. CDR1 and CDR2 (germline): LNHDA, SQIVND (reference sequence). Losses at the gene ends were 4 bases for V and 2 bases for J; bases not matched to a gene: 6. This CDR3 is 17 amino acids long. The CDR3 region is CASSTSSGGFNTGELFF. The CDR3 nucleotides are TGTGCCAGTAGTACCTCTAGCGGGGGGTTTAACACCGGGGAGCTGTTTTTT.

The J gene is TRBJ2-1, the V gene TRBV4-1; 9 nucleotides align to TRBD1. The trim removed 4 bases at V and 8 bases at J, leaving 6 bases unmatched. Germline values: CDR1 MGHRA, CDR2 YSYEKL. There are 14 residues in the CDR3. CDR3 sequence reads: CASSPGQGVHEQFF. CDR3 DNA sequence: TGCGCCAGCAGCCCGGGACAGGGTGTACATGAGCAGTTCTTC.

This sequence joins TRBV6-5 and TRBJ1-3; tentatively, D is TRBD1 (6 bases). Germline-derived CDR1 and CDR2 are MNHEY and SVGAGI. Trimming stripped 7 bases from V and 0 bases from J, with 13 bases between. This CDR3 has 15 amino acids. For the CDR3, the DNA is TGTGCCAGCACTCGGACAGCTAACTCTGGAAACACCATATATTTT. Its protein is CASTRTANSGNTIYF.

Ten or more counts support this clone. This rearrangement joins TRBV27 to TRBJ1-2; 8 nucleotides line up with TRBD1. Unmatched junction bases numbered 6, after V lost 6 bases and J lost 3 bases. The CDR3 extends over 14 amino acids. Germline CDR1 and CDR2: MNHEY and SMNVEV (reference sequence). The CDR3 here is CASRGGQGYYGYTF. CDR3 in DNA: TGTGCCAGCAGGGGCGGACAGGGATACTATGGCTACACCTTC.

Judged by abundance, this clone is medium-sized. The gene calls are TRBV11-2 and TRBJ1-6, with 10 bases identical to TRBD1. The V gene end was trimmed by 8 bases and the J gene end by 10 bases; junction bases not matched to a gene: 11. Germline-derived CDR1 and CDR2 are SGHAT and FQNNGV. CDR3 length: 15 residues. The CDR3 spells CASRGQGKGRSPLHF. CDR3 nucleotides: TGTGCCAGCCGGGGACAGGGGAAAGGTAGATCACCCCTCCACTTT.

The chain combines TRBV28 with TRBJ2-7; 9 bases line up with TRBD1. In germline, CDR1 is MDHEN, CDR2 SYDVKM. The CDR3 is made up of 16 amino acids. V dropped 5 bases and J dropped 1; count of bases not matched to a gene: 9. Here the CDR3 reads CASSPPDGTGSYEQYF. The CDR3 nucleotides read TGTGCCAGCAGTCCACCGGACGGGACAGGGTCCTACGAGCAGTACTTC.

This clone was observed a few times. This chain joins TRBV10-3 and TRBJ1-6; a possible D gene is TRBD1 (6 bases). This CDR3 region has 17 residues. Trimming cost V 0 bases and J 6 bases, with 15 bases left between them. In germline, CDR1 is ENHRY, CDR2 SYGVKD. The CDR3 coding sequence is TGTGCCATCAGTGAGTCGGGGGGGGGCAGGACTAATTCACCCCTCCACTTT. Residues: CAISESGGGRTNSPLHF.

The chain is built from TRBV7-6 and TRBJ2-7; 8 positions match TRBD1. Per germline, CDR1 SGHVS and CDR2 FNYEAQ. The CDR3 extends over 16 amino acids. With V trimmed by 5 bases and J by 0 bases, 9 bases remained unmatched. CDR3 region: CASSPSRTGGSYEQYF. As DNA, the CDR3 is TGTGCCAGCAGCCCTTCGAGAACAGGGGGCTCCTACGAGCAGTACTTC. Drawing the rest from reference TRBV7-6 and TRBJ2-7, the complete variable domain is GAGVSQSPRYKVTKRGQDVALRCDPISGHVSLYWYRQALGQGPEFLTYFNYEAQQDKSGLPNDRFSAERPEGSISTLTIQRTEQRDSAMYRCASSPSRTGGSYEQYFGPGTRLTVT.

In DNA, the CDR3 is TGTGCCAGCAGCGTTGGACTAGCGGGGGGGCCTGGGGTTGTGGAGACCCAGTACTTC. As protein: CASSVGLAGGPGVVETQYF. The rearrangement uses TRBV9 and TRBJ2-5, with TRBD2 matching over 15 bases. This CDR3 spans 19 amino acids. The germline V gene has CDR1 SGDLS and CDR2 YYNGEE. V trimming: 2 bases; J trimming: 5 bases; junction bases outside the gene matches: 13.

The chain links TRBV6-1 to TRBJ1-2; D may be TRBD1 (6 bases). Germline CDR1 reads MNHNS; CDR2 reads SASEGT. V dropped 3 bases and J dropped 5 bases, with 13 bases sitting between them. There are 14 residues in the CDR3. CDR3 protein: CASSDQAGVYGYTF. CDR3 DNA: TGTGCCAGCAGTGATCAGGCAGGGGTATATGGCTACACCTTC.